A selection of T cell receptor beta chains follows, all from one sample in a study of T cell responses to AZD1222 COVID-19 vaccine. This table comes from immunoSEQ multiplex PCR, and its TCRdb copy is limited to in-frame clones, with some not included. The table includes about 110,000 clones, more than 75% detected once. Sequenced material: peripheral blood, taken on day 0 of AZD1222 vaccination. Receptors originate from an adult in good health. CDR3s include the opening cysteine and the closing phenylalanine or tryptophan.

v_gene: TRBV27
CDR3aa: CASLGRQGRNSPLHF

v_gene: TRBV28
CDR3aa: CASSPGTGGVVFGQPQHF

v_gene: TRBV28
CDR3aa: CASRTQGNNEKLFF

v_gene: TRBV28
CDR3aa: CASSRQESNYGYTF

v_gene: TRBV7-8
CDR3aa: CASSLDPVYDYTF

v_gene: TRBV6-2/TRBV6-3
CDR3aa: CASSYSKRDLGDIQYF

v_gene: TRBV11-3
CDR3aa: CASSLRTSGFLDEQFF

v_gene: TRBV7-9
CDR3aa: CASSLAPGTYGYTF

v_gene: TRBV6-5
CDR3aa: CASRRQEPYEQYF

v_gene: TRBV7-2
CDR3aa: CASSLAATGSGELFF

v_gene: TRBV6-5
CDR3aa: CASSYSGGQRDTQYF

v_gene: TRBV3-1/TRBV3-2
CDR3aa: CASSQAGSTDTQYF

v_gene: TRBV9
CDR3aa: CASSPDDGGWGTEAFF

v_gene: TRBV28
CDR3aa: CASSQGRDYGYTF

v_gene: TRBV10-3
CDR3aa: CAISGSGGRTEAFF

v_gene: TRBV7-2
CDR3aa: CASSFDRGRREQYF

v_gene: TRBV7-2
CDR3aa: CASSGPRVGSKNIQYF

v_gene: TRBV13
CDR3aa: CASSSRTGDRSGSNTGELFF

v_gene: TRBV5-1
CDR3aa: CASSQGGTSASYEQYF

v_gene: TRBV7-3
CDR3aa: CASSLKGGSYEQYF

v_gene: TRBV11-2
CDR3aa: CASSVKTSGLGFF

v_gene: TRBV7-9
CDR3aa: CASSVTGRVTEAFF

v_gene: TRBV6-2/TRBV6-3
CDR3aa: CASSYSTMSWTDTQYF

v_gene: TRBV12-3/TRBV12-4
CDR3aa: CASRRHKNTEAFF

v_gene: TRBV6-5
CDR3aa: CASSYSGLPSYEQYF

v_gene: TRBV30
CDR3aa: CAWGDWWEQYF

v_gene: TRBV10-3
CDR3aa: CAIKETDYNEQFF

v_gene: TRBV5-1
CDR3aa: CASSLAVSGGVEQFF

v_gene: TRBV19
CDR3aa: CASRPSENTDTQYF

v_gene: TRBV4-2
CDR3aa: CASSQEGSASSYNEQFF

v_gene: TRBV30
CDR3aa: CAWSEKNEQFF

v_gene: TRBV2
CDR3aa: CASESDVDQPQHF

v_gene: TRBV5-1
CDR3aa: CASSFSTSGSGNEQFF

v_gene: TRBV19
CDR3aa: CASSSSRAHNSPLHF

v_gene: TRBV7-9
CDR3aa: CASSALAGSPTDTQYF

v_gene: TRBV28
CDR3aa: CASSFGGPNTEAFF

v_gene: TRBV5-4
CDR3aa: CASSSGRNYGYTF

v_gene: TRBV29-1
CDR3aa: CSVLKGGNTEAFF

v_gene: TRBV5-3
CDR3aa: CARSLARTASEASYNEQFF

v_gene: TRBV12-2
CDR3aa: CASRLVGGEGDGYNSPLHF

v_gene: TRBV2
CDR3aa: CASRGGSNQPQHF

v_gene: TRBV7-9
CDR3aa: CASSKNLGLAGENEQFF

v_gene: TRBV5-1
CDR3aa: CASRPGTATQETQYF

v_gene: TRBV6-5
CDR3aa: CASGSDPGTSNEQFF

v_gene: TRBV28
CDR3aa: CASSRGGRRSYEQYF

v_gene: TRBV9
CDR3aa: CASSPQPTGAGNTIYF

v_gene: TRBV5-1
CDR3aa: CASSLDKDTQYF

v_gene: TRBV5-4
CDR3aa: CASSLGAASGTLGETQYF

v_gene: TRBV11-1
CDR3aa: CASSPGTIYNEQFF

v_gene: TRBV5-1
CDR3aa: CASSSILAFQETQYF

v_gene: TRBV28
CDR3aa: CASQADGTKNIQYF

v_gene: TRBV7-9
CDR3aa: CASSYRGQNTGELFF